Reported below is one T cell receptor beta chain. This clone occurred once. The antigen it recognizes is unknown. No base-level quality is on record; no much larger clone is a single base apart. Trimming removed 2 bases from V and 6 bases from J; the gene matches leave 7 bases unexplained. From cysteine to phenylalanine, the CDR3 is 15 amino acids long. The CDR3 DNA has 45 bases and is translated from base 1. The germline V gene specifies KGHSH as CDR1 and LQKENI as CDR2. These data originate in a study of PD-L1 blockade in urothelial cancer (dated by TCRdb to the late 2010s). Some background on the complete study: Therapy was started at some point between 2013 and 2015 for all patients, and atezolizumab 1,200 mg was administered intravenously every 3 weeks. About 90% of the roughly 29 patients were males with bladder-origin urothelial cancer, and about 65% of the roughly 29 reported a prior smoking history. An ECOG performance status of 0 or 1 was recorded for the patients, and 0 to 3 prior chemotherapy regimens had been received by the patients. Blood samples were analyzed at 3 weeks after treatment start (second dose) and at 6 weeks after treatment start. Blood samples gave a median of about 130,000 T cells and 83,000 or so unique TCRs, with a median clonality of around 0.074. The study was an exploratory multi-omic analysis of somatic, immune and clinical correlates of response to PD-L1 blockade with atezolizumab in urothelial cancer. TCR sequencing covered pretreatment tumor samples and matched, serially collected peripheral blood taken before and after atezolizumab treatment. Durable clinical benefit meant progression-free survival longer than 6 months, and TCR features were also tested against progression-free and overall survival. In the same patients, whole exome sequencing and RNA sequencing of pretreatment tumors were performed in addition to TCR sequencing. Eight or nine patients reached durable clinical benefit, while 20 to 25 patients did not. Over 28 patients had pretreatment blood TCR-seq, some 25 had at least one posttreatment blood collection, and some 25 had tumor TCR-seq. The full study reports these points: Among patients with durable benefit, tumor-associated TCR clones showed greater expansion in peripheral blood 3 weeks after treatment started (n ≈ 23, p = 0.022). Because the sample size was small (n ≈ 30) and many exploratory analyses were performed, the results are intended to be hypothesis-generating. A pretreatment peripheral blood TCR clonality below the median was linked to improved progression-free and overall survival.

Taken with the paper, the label for time point translates to: pretreatment peripheral blood. The cohort included 25 to 35 patients with locally advanced or metastatic urothelial carcinoma who were treated at Memorial Sloan Kettering on a trial protocol. Peripheral blood mononuclear cells were collected pretreatment and during treatment, with between 1 and 8 total time points per patient. The Qiagen DNeasy Blood extraction kit was used to purify genomic DNA from total PBMCs and tumor samples. Collected pretreatment and during treatment, PBMCs were isolated and stored as previously described. To estimate absolute template abundance from read counts, synthetic TCR analog templates were spiked into each PCR. Using the immunoSEQ assay, TCRbeta CDR3 regions were amplified from genomic DNA with bias-controlled V and J gene primers. Rearranged TCRbeta segments were sequenced at approximately 20X coverage. In the paper's pipeline: Clustering was used to correct sequencing errors, and CDR3s were annotated against IMGT to assign V, D and J genes. Downstream analyses used only productive TCRbeta rearrangements and left out out-of-frame or stop-codon sequences. Clonality was computed as one minus Shannon entropy normalized by the log of the number of unique productive sequences. Fisher's exact test with Benjamini-Hochberg correction, using a cutoff of adjusted p below 0.01, was how clones that differed between time points or between blood and tumor were identified. TCRdb carries this immuneACCESS record with in-frame sequences only. Its versions omit some clonotypes, under half of them owing to an unresolved V gene in the studies checked, with the rest unexplained. The V and J calls and clone size come from that table; D and trimming were worked out from the DNA. In all, the sample holds approximately 48,000 clones, and roughly 85% of those were seen once. Roughly 14% of the sample rests with the top ten.

The receptor was isolated from a woman aged 60-75 years with urothelial cancer. The V and J genes are TRBV18 and TRBJ2-4; TRBD1 matches 7 bases in the middle. Sample: PBMCs, taken around atezolizumab (anti-PD-L1) treatment. The DNA is as follows: TGTGCCAGCTCACCATTCGGGACAGAGTTAAACATTCAGTACTTC. The translation is CASSPFGTELNIQYF.